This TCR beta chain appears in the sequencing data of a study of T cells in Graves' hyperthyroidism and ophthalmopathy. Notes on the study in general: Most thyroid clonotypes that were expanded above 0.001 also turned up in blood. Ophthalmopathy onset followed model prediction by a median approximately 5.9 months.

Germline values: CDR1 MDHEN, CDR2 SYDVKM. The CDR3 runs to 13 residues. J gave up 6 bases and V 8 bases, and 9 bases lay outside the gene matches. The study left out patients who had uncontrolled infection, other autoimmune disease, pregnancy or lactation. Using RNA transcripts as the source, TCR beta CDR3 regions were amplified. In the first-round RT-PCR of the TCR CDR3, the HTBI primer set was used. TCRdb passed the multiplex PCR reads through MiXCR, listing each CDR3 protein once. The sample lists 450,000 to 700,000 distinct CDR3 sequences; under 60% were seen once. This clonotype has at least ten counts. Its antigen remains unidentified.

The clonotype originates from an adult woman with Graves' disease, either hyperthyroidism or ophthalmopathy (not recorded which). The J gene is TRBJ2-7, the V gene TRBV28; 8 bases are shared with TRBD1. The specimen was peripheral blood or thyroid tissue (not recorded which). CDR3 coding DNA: TGTGCCAGCTACGGGACAGGAGGGGGCGAGCAGTACTTC. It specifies CASYGTGGGEQYF.